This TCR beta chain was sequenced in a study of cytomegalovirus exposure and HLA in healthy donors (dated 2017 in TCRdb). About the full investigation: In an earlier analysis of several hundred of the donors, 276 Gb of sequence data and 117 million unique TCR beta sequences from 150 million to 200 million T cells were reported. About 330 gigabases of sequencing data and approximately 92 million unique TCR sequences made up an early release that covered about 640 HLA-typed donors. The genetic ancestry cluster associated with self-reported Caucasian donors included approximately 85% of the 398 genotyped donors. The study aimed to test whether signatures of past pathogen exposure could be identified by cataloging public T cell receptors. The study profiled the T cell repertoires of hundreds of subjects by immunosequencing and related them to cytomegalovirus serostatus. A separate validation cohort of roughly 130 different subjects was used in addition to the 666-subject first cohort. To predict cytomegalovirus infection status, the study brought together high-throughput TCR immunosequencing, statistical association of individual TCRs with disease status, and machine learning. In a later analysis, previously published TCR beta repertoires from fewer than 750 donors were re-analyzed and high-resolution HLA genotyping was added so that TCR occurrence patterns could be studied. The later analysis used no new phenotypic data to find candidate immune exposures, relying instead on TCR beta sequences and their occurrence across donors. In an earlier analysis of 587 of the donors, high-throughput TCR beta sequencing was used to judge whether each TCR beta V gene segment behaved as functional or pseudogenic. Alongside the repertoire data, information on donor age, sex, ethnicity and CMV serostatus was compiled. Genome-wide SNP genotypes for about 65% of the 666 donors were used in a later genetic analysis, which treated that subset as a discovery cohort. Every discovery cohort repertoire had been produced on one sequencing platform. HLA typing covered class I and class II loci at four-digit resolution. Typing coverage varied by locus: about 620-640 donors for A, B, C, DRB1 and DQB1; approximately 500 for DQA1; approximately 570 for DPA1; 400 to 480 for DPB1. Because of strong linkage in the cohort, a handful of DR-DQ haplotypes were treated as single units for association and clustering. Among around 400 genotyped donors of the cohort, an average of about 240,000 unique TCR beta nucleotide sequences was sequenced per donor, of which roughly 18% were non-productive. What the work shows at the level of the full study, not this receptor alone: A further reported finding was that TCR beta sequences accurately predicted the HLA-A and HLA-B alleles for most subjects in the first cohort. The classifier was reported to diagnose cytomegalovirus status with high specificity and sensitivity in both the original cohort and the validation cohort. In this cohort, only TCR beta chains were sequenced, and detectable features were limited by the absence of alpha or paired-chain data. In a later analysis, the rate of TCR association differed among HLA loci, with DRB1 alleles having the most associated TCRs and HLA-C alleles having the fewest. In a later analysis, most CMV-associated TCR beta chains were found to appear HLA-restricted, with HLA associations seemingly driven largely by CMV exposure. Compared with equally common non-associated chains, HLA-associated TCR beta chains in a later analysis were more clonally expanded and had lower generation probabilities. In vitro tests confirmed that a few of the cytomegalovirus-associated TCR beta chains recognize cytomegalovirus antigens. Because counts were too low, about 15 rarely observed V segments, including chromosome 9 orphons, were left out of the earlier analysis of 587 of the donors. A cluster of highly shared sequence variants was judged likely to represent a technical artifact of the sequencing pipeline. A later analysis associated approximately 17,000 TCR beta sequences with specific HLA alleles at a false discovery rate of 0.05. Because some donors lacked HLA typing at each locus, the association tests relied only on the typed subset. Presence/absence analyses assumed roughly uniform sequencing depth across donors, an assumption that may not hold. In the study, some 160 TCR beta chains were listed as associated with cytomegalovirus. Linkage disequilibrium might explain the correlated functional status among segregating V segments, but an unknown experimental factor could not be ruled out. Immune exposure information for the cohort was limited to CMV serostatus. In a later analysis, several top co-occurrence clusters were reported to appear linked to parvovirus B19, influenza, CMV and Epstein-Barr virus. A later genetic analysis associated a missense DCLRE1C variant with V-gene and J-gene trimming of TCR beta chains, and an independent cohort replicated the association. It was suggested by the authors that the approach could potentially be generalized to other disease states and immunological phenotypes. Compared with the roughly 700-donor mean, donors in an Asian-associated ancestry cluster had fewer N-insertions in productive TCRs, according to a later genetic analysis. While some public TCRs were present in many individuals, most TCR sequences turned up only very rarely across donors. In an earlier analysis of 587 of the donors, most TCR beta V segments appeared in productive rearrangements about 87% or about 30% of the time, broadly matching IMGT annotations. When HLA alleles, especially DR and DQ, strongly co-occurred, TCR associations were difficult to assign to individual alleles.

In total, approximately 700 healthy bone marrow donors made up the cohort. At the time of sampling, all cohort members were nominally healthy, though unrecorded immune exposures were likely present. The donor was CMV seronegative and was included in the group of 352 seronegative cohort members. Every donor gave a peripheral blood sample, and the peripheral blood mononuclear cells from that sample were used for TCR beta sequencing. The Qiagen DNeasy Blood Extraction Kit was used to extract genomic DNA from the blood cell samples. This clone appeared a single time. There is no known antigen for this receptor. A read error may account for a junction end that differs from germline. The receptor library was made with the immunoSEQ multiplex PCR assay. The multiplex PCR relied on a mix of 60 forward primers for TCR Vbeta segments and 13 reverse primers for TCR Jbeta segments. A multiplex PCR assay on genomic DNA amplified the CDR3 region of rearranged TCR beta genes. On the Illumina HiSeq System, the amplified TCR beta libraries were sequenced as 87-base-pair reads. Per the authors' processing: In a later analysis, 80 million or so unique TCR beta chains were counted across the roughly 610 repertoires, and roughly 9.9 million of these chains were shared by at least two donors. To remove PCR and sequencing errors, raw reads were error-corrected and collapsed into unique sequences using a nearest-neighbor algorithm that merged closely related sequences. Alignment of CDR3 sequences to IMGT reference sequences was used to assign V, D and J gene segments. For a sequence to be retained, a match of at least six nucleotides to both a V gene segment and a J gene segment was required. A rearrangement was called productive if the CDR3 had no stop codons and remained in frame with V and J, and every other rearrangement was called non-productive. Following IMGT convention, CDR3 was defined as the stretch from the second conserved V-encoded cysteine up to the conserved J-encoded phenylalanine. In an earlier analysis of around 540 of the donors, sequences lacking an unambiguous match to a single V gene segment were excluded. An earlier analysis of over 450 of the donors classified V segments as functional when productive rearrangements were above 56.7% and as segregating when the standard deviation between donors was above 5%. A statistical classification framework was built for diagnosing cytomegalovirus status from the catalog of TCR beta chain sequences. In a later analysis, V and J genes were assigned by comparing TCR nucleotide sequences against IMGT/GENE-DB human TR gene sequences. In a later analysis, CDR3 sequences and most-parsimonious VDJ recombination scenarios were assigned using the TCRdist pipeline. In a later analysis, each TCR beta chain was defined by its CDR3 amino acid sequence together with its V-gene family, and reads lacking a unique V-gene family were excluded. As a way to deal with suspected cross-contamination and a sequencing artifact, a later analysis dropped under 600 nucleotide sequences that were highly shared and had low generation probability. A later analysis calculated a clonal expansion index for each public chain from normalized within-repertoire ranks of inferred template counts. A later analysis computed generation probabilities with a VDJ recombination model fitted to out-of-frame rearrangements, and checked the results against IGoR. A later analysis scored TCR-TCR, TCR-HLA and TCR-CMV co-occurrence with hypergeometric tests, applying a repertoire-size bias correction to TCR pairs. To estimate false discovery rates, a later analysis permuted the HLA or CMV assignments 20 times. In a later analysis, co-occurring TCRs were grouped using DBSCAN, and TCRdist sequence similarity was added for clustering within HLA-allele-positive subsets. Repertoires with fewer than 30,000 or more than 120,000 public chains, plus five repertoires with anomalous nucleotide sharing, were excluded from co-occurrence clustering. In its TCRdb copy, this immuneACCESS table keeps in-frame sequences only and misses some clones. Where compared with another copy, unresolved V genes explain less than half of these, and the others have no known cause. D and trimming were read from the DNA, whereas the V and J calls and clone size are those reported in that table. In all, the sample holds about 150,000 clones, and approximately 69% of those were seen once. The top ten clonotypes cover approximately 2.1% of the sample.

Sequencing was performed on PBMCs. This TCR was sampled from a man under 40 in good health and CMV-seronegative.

DNA sequence: TGTGCCAGCGGCTTGGTAACAGGTGGGGATGGCTACACCTTC. Protein translation: CASGLVTGGDGYTF. The chain was built from TRBV5-4 and TRBJ1-2; the D gene is perhaps TRBD1, on 5 matching bases. The CDR3 goes from the cysteine to the phenylalanine over 14 residues. The read is trimmed to its CDR3 DNA, 42 bases read in frame from base 1. CDR1 and CDR2 are drawn from the germline V gene (reference sequence): SGHNT, YYREEE.